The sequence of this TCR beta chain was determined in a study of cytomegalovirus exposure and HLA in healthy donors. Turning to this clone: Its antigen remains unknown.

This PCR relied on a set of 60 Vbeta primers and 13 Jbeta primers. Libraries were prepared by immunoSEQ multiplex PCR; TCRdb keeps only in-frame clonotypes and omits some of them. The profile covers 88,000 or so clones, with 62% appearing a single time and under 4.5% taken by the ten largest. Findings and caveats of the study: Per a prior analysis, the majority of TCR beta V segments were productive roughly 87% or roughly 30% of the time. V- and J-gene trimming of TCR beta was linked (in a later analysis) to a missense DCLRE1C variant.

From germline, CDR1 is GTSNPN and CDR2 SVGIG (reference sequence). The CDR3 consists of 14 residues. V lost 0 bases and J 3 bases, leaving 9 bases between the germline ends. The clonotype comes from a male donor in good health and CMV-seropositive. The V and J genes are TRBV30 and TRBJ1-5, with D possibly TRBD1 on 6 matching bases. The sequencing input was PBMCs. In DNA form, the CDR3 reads TGTGCCTGGAGTGTGGGGGGGCTCAATCAGCCCCAGCATTTT. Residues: CAWSVGGLNQPQHF.